This record concerns one T cell receptor (beta chain) sequence. This record belongs to a study of cytomegalovirus exposure and HLA in healthy donors. The PCR made use of 60 Vbeta and 13 Jbeta primers. Only in-frame clones appear in the TCRdb table, and some are missing; sequencing was by immunoSEQ multiplex PCR. The table shows about 200,000 clones, with roughly 85% occurring only once. The germline V and J ends were trimmed by 3 bases and 5 bases, with 10 bases remaining between them. The CDR3 is 13 residues long. CDR1 and CDR2 from the germline V gene are MDHEN and SYDVKM. The sample comprised PBMCs. This TCR was sampled from a woman aged 18-29 years in good health and CMV-seronegative. The rearrangement links TRBV28 to TRBJ1-2; possible D gene TRBD1, 5 bases. The CDR3 region is CASSLTVTYGYTF. In nucleotides, the CDR3 is TGTGCCAGCAGTTTGACAGTCACATATGGCTACACCTTC.